This record looks at one T cell receptor beta chain sequence and its context. The sample belongs to a study of blood T cell repertoires in COVID-19. Study details: T cells, B-cell-depleted T cells, or PBMCs provided the cDNA or gDNA that served as material.

TCRdb keeps only in-frame clones here, not all; method: immunoSEQ multiplex PCR. The sample gives fewer than 150,000 clones, more than 75% of which show up once; more than 3.5% is in the top ten. The source is a woman aged 40 to 50 with acute or convalescent COVID-19. The source material was peripheral blood.

The DNA for the CDR3 is TGTGCCACCAGCAGAGATTACGAGTATGGCTACACCTTC. Encoded protein: CATSRDYEYGYTF. This chain joins TRBV15 and TRBJ1-2; D ambiguous. CDR1 LNHNV and CDR2 YYDKDF come from the germline V gene (reference sequence). The germline V and J ends were trimmed by 0 bases and 5 bases, with 7 bases remaining between them. The CDR3 spans 13 residues.